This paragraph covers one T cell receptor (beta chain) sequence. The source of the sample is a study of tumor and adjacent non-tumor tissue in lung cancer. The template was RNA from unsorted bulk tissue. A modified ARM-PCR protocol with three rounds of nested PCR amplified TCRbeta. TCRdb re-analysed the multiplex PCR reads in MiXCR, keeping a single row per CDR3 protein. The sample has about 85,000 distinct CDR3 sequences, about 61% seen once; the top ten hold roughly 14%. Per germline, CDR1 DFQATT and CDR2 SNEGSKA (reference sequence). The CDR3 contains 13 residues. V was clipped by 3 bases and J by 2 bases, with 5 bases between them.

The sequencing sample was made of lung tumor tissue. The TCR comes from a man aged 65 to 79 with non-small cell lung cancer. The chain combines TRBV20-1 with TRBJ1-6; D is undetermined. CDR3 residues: CSARATYNSPLHF. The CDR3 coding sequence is TGCAGTGCTAGGGCTACCTATAATTCACCCCTCCACTTT.